A selection of T cell receptor beta chains follows, all from one sample in a study of persistence of HIV-infected CD4 T cells. Measured with immunoSEQ multiplex PCR; TCRdb has only the in-frame clones, and not every one. The repertoire holds tens of thousands of clones, with roughly 82% as singletons. The antigens for these receptors are not known. The sample in question was CD4+ T cells sorted from PBMCs after roughly 18-hour stimulation, obtained from a patient who received antiretroviral therapy. Receptor source: an adult man with HIV who was CMV-seropositive. CDR3s include the opening cysteine and the closing phenylalanine or tryptophan. The order of the fields is J gene, clone size, D gene, V gene, CDR3 protein, CDR3 DNA. A D gene is named only where the DNA matches it firmly. Size tells how often a clone was seen (once, few, many) or the class of an expanded clone, and some rows leave it out.

TRBJ1-2 | - | - | TRBV28 | CASRRSGQYGYTF | TGTGCCAGCAGACGATCCGGACAGTATGGCTACACCTTC
TRBJ1-2 | - | - | TRBV4-2 | CASSQEQDDYGYTF | TGTGCCAGCAGCCAAGAACAGGACGACTATGGCTACACCTTC
TRBJ1-6 | - | - | TRBV7-2 | CASSASAGISNSPLHF | TGTGCCAGCAGCGCGAGCGCGGGGATATCAAATTCACCCCTCCACTTT
TRBJ2-1 | - | TRBD2 | TRBV7-3 | CASRGGGSYNEQFF | TGTGCCAGCAGGGGCGGGGGCTCCTACAATGAGCAGTTCTTC
TRBJ1-1 | - | TRBD1 | TRBV27 | CASSLQGRDTEAFF | TGTGCCAGCAGCTTACAGGGGAGGGACACTGAAGCTTTCTTT
TRBJ2-7 | once | - | TRBV7-2 | CASSLFFDSLYEQYF | TGTGCCAGCAGCTTGTTCTTCGACAGCCTCTACGAGCAGTACTTC
TRBJ2-2 | - | TRBD1 | TRBV5-1 | CASSHQTGAGELFF | TGCGCCAGCAGCCACCAGACAGGGGCCGGGGAGCTGTTTTTT
TRBJ2-6 | few | - | TRBV4-3 | CASSQGRVGANVLTF | TGCGCCAGCAGCCAGGGACGGGTGGGTGCCAACGTCCTGACTTTC
TRBJ2-3 | - | - | TRBV19 | CASSRGPPPDTQYF | TGTGCCAGTTCTCGGGGCCCCCCGCCAGATACGCAGTATTTT
TRBJ1-3 | once | - | TRBV9 | CASSGGGSGNTIYF | TGTGCCAGCAGCGGAGGGGGGAGTGGAAACACCATATATTTT
TRBJ2-1 | - | TRBD2 | TRBV18 | CASSPPGLAGEQFF | TGTGCCAGCTCACCCCCGGGACTAGCAGGTGAGCAGTTCTTC
TRBJ1-4 | once | TRBD1 | TRBV7-9 | CASSLGDSVNEKLFF | TGTGCCAGCAGCTTAGGGGACAGCGTCAATGAAAAACTGTTTTTT
TRBJ1-3 | - | - | TRBV7-2 | CASSLGQSAGNTIYF | TGTGCCAGCAGCTTAGGACAGAGCGCTGGAAACACCATATATTTT
TRBJ2-1 | - | - | TRBV7-2 | CASSGGQGVNEQFF | TGTGCCAGCAGTGGGGGGCAGGGTGTCAATGAGCAGTTCTTC